The 15 T cell receptor beta chains in this list originate from one sample, sequenced in a study of control samples from healthy donors and cancer patients. Some clones are missing from TCRdb's copy, which holds only in-frame ones; the method was immunoSEQ multiplex PCR. The data contain over 100,000 clones, about 93% of them singletons. The sample was blood. These receptors were taken from a man aged 40-50 years in good health.

For the CDR3, the DNA is TGTGCCAGCAGTAACCAGCGGGGGACAGATACGCAGTATTTT. Protein: CASSNQRGTDTQYF. The chain is built from TRBV28 and TRBJ2-3; the match to TRBD2 covers 8 bases. The germline gives CDR1 MDHEN, CDR2 SYDVKM. The V segment lost 5 bases and the J segment 3 bases; nucleotides outside the gene matches: 4. The CDR3 sequence is 14 residues long.

The chain couples TRBV11-2 to TRBJ1-2; D remains unclear. The CDR3 is 12 amino acids. V lost 0 bases to trimming and J lost 3 bases, with 2 bases between them. Germline-derived CDR1 and CDR2 are SGHAT and FQNNGV. The CDR3 loop is CASSLDYYGYTF. DNA for the CDR3: TGTGCCAGCAGCTTAGATTACTATGGCTACACCTTC.

This chain connects TRBV20-1 to TRBJ1-4; D is ambiguous. The V gene lost 5 bases and the J gene lost 5 bases, with 6 bases spanning the gap. Germline values: CDR1 DFQATT, CDR2 SNEGSKA (reference sequence). The CDR3 consists of 11 residues. The CDR3 region is CSACQNEKLFF. The CDR3 nucleotides are TGCAGTGCTTGTCAGAATGAAAAACTGTTTTTT.

This CDR3 is CSATRGASYNEQFF. CDR3 in DNA: TGCAGCGCCACGCGGGGGGCATCCTACAATGAGCAGTTCTTC. The chain carries TRBV29-1 and TRBJ2-1, with 8 bases matching TRBD2. V dropped 7 bases and J dropped 1; count of bases not matched to a gene: 6. CDR1 and CDR2 from the germline V gene are SQVTM and ANQGSEA. CDR3 length: 14 amino acids.

This rearrangement joins TRBV28 to TRBJ1-3, with 7 bases matching TRBD1. The junction had 6 bases not matched to a gene; V was cut back by 7 bases and J by 3 bases. Germline V gene data show CDR1 as MDHEN and CDR2 as SYDVKM. The CDR3 runs to 14 residues. CDR3 in DNA: TGTGCCAGCACCGAGACAGGGAGTGGAAACACCATATATTTT. Protein product: CASTETGSGNTIYF.

The rearrangement joins TRBV9 to TRBJ2-5; 7 nucleotides agree with TRBD2. After removal of 3 bases from V and 2 bases from J, the junction contained 10 bases not matched to a gene. Germline V gives CDR1 SGDLS, CDR2 YYNGEE. This CDR3 is built from 16 residues. The CDR3 DNA sequence: TGTGCCAGCAGCGACCCCCGGGCTAGCGGACAAGAGACCCAGTACTTC. It codes for CASSDPRASGQETQYF.

In DNA, the CDR3 is TGTGCCAGCAGCGTAGTGCCGGCGAATTCACCCCTCCACTTT. It yields the protein CASSVVPANSPLHF. The chain links TRBV9 to TRBJ1-6; D is uncertain. Trimming removed 0 bases at V and 7 bases at J, with 8 bases between. The CDR3 totals 14 residues. Germline V gene lookup returns CDR1 SGDLS and CDR2 YYNGEE.

The chain joins TRBV5-1 to TRBJ2-6; 7 positions match TRBD2. Germline CDR1 reads SGHRS; CDR2 reads YFSETQ. This CDR3 spans 14 amino acids. With 7 bases clipped from V and 2 bases from J, the junction kept 3 bases outside the gene matches. CDR3: CASRTSAGANVLTF. CDR3 coding DNA: TGCGCCAGCCGTACTAGCGCTGGGGCCAACGTCCTGACTTTC.

This chain uses TRBV9 with TRBJ2-7; maybe TRBD2 (7 bases). Germline CDR1 SGDLS, CDR2 YYNGEE. The V end lost 4 bases, the J end lost 0 bases, and 17 bases lay between the germline ends. CDR3 length: 16 amino acids. This chain's CDR3 is CASSPRGAGASYEQYF. Here the CDR3 DNA reads TGTGCCAGCAGCCCTCGGGGGGCAGGGGCCTCCTACGAGCAGTACTTC.

This chain connects TRBV27 to TRBJ2-4; D tentatively reads TRBD1 or TRBD2 (5 bases each). CDR1 and CDR2 from the germline V gene are MNHEY and SMNVEV (reference sequence). V was pared by 2 bases and J by 3 bases, with 14 bases between. The CDR3 contains 16 residues. This CDR3 reads CASSLGVGVDKNIQYF. CDR3 DNA sequence: TGTGCCAGCAGTTTAGGGGTGGGGGTCGACAAAAACATTCAGTACTTC.

CDR3 DNA sequence: TGTGCCAGCAGCCCGGACAGGTCTACCTCCTACGAGCAGTACTTC. It specifies CASSPDRSTSYEQYF. The chain carries TRBV5-4 and TRBJ2-7; 7 bases are shared with TRBD1. This CDR3 has 15 residues. The V gene's germline CDR1 is SGHNT and CDR2 YYREEE (reference sequence). J gave up 0 bases and V 4 bases, and 7 bases lay outside the gene matches.

The gene calls are TRBV19 and TRBJ1-5; 8 bases map to TRBD1. Germline V lookup: CDR1 LNHDA, CDR2 SQIVND (reference sequence). Trimming cost V 10 bases and J 6 bases; bases outside gene matches: 5. This CDR3 has 12 amino acids. The CDR3 sequence: CATGDRLQPQHF. The CDR3 DNA follows: TGTGCCACTGGGGACAGGCTTCAGCCCCAGCATTTT. The whole variable domain, remainder taken from reference TRBV19 and TRBJ1-5, is DGGITQSPKYLFRKEGQNVTLSCEQNLNHDAMYWYRQDPGQGLRLIYYSQIVNDFQKGDIAEGYSVSREKKESFPLTVTSAQKNPTAFYLCATGDRLQPQHFGDGTRLSIL.

The V and J genes are TRBV7-9 and TRBJ1-4; D gene uncertain. Germline-derived CDR1 and CDR2 are SEHNR and FQNEAQ (reference sequence). Trimming took 2 bases from V and 7 from J, leaving 5 bases between them. This CDR3 is built from 12 residues. Written as DNA, the CDR3 is TGTGCCAGCAGCTTACCAAGTGAAAAACTGTTTTTT. Translated: CASSLPSEKLFF.

This clone has a handful of counts. V gene TRBV18 combines with J gene TRBJ2-2; a possible D gene is TRBD2 (7 bases). Germline V lookup: CDR1 KGHSH, CDR2 LQKENI. The CDR3 length is 15 residues. The ends were cut back, 6 bases at V and 4 bases at J, with 15 bases in the middle. As DNA, the CDR3 is TGTGCCAGCTCGTTCGGACAGCGGGGCACCGGGGAGCTGTTTTTT. Encoded protein: CASSFGQRGTGELFF. The whole variable domain, remainder taken from reference TRBV18 and TRBJ2-2, is NAGVMQNPRHLVRRRGQEARLRCSPMKGHSHVYWYRQLPEEGLKFMVYLQKENIIDESGMPKERFSAEFPKEGPSILRIQQVVRGDSAAYFCASSFGQRGTGELFFGEGSRLTVL.

This chain's CDR3 is CASSTRTSDNEQFF. DNA of the CDR3: TGTGCCAGCAGCACCCGGACATCGGACAATGAGCAGTTCTTC. The chain couples TRBV7-2 to TRBJ2-1; a weak D match, TRBD1 (5 bases). The germline V gene encodes CDR1 SGHTA and CDR2 FQGNSA. Trimming removed 5 bases from V and 5 bases from J, with 13 bases in between. This CDR3 is built from 14 residues. Full variable domain (missing parts from reference TRBV7-2 and TRBJ2-1): GAGVSQSPSNKVTEKGKDVELRCDPISGHTALYWYRQSLGQGLEFLIYFQGNSAPDKSGLPSDRFSAERTGGSVSTLTIQRTQQEDSAVYLCASSTRTSDNEQFFGPGTRLTVL.